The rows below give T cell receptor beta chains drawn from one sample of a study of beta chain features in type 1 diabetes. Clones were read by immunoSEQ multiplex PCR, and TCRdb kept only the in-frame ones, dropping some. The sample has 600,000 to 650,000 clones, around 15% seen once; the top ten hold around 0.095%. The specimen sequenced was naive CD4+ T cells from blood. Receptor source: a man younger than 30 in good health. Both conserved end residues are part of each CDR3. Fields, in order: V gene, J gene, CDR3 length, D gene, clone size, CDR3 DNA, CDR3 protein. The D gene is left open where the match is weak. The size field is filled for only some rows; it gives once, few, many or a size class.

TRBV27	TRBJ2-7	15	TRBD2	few	TGTGCCAGCAGTCCCCGGACTAGCGGAGACTACGAGCAGTACTTC	CASSPRTSGDYEQYF
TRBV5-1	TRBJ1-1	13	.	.	TGCGCCAGCAGGAGGGCAGAGAACACTGAAGCTTTCTTT	CASRRAENTEAFF
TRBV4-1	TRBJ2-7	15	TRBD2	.	TGCGCCAGCAGCCTACTAGCGCTGGCGTTCTACGAGCAGTACTTC	CASSLLALAFYEQYF
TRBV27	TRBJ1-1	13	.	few	TGTGCCAGCAGTTTACAGGGTGTTACTGAAGCTTTCTTT	CASSLQGVTEAFF
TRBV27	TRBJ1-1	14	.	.	TGTGCCAGCAGTTTACTGGGGGGGAACACTGAAGCTTTCTTT	CASSLLGGNTEAFF
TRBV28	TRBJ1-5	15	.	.	TGTGCCAGCAGTCTCTCCGGGGGCAGCAATCAGCCCCAGCATTTT	CASSLSGGSNQPQHF
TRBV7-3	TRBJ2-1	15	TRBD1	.	TGTGCCAGCAGCTTAAAAGCTCAGGGGGACAATGAGCAGTTCTTC	CASSLKAQGDNEQFF
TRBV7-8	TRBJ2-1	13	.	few	TGTGCCAGCAGTCGCAATACCCTCAATGAGCAGTTCTTC	CASSRNTLNEQFF
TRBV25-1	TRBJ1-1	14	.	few	TGTGCCAGCAGTGTCTGGGGGGGGGCCACTGAAGCTTTCTTT	CASSVWGGATEAFF
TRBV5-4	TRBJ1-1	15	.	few	TGTGCCAGCAGCATGGGGGCGGGACGGACGAAGGAAGCTTTCTTT	CASSMGAGRTKEAFF
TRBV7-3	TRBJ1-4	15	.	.	TGTGCCAGCAGCTTAGGGCGGACAACTAATGAAAAACTGTTTTTT	CASSLGRTTNEKLFF
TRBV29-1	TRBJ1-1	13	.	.	TGCAGCGTTGTAAGGACAGCGAACACTGAAGCTTTCTTT	CSVVRTANTEAFF
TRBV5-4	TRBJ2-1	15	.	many	TGTGCCAGCAGCTGGGGATGGGCAGCGTACAATGAGCAGTTCTTC	CASSWGWAAYNEQFF
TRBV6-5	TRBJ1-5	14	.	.	TGTGCCAGCAGCTCCGGGACATTCAATCAGCCCCAGCATTTT	CASSSGTFNQPQHF
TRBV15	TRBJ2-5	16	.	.	TGTGCCACCAGCTCTCGGCGGGACTCCCCTGGAGAGACCCAGTACTTC	CATSSRRDSPGETQYF
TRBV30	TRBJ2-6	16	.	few	TGTGCCTGGAGTTTCTATACCGGCTCTGGGGCCAACGTCCTGACTTTC	CAWSFYTGSGANVLTF
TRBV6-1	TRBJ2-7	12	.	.	TGTGCCGCCACCCACTCCGTGGGGCTTCTGTACTTC	CAATHSVGLLYF
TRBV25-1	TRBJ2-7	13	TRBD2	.	TGTGCCAGCAATCCCCCCGGGGGGAGCGAGCAGTACTTC	CASNPPGGSEQYF
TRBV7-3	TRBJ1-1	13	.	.	TGTGCCAGCAGCGAAGGGGCGAACACTGAAGCTTTCTTT	CASSEGANTEAFF
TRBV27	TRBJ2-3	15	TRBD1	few	TGTGCCAGCAGTTTCCGACAGGGGGCCACAGATACGCAGTATTTT	CASSFRQGATDTQYF
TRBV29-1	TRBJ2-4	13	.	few	TGCAGCGTCGCTGTCCTAGCCAAAAACATTCAGTACTTC	CSVAVLAKNIQYF
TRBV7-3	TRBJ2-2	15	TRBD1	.	TGTGCCAGCAGCCGGGACAGGGTAAAAACCGGGGAGCTGTTTTTT	CASSRDRVKTGELFF
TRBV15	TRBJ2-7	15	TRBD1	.	TGTGCCACCAGCAGAGCAGGGGGCGCGGCCTACGAGCAGTACTTC	CATSRAGGAAYEQYF
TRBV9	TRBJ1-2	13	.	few	TGTGCCAGCAGCGTAGTGGGAGCCTATGGCTACACCTTC	CASSVVGAYGYTF
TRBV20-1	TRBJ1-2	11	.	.	TGCAGTGCTAGTACCGGAAGCGGCTACACCTTC	CSASTGSGYTF
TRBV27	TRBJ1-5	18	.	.	TGTGCCAGCCAGAAGGGGGTTACGGGGGAACCTCGCAATCAGCCCCAGCATTTT	CASQKGVTGEPRNQPQHF
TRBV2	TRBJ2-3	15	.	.	TGTGCCAGCAGACCCAGGGACTTTTCATCAGATACGCAGTATTTT	CASRPRDFSSDTQYF
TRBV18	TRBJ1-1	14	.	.	TGTGCCAGCTCACCAGACAGGTTGAACACTGAAGCTTTCTTT	CASSPDRLNTEAFF
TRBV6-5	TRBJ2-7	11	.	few	TGTGCCAGCAGTGACAGGACCGAGCAGTACTTC	CASSDRTEQYF
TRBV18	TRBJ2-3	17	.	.	TGTGCCAGCTCACCGGAGGCGGCATTAACTAGCACAGATACGCAGTATTTT	CASSPEAALTSTDTQYF
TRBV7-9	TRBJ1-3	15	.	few	TGTGCCAGCAGCCTGGCAGGGTTGTCGGGAAACACCATATATTTT	CASSLAGLSGNTIYF
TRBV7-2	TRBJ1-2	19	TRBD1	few	TGTGCCAGCAGCTTATTAGGCGGACAGGGGGGAATCTTAGGGTATGGCTACACCTTC	CASSLLGGQGGILGYGYTF
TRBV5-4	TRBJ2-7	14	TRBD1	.	TGTGCCAGCAGCCAACGACAGGGGCCCTACGAGCAGTACTTC	CASSQRQGPYEQYF
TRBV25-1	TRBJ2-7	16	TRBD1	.	TGTGCCAGCATCGGGACAGGGGGTGATCGGTCCTACGAGCAGTACTTC	CASIGTGGDRSYEQYF
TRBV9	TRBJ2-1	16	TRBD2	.	TGTGCCAGCAGCGTAGTTGCTAGCGGGGGTAACAATGAGCAGTTCTTC	CASSVVASGGNNEQFF
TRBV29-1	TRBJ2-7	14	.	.	TGCAGCGTCGTTCAGAGGCGTGTCTCCTACGAGCAGTACTTC	CSVVQRRVSYEQYF
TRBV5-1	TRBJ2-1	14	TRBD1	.	TGCGCCAGCAGCCCGGGACAGGGGGCTATAGAGCAGTTCTTC	CASSPGQGAIEQFF
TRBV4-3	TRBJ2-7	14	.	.	TGCGCCAGCAGCCAATGGGTCAGATCCTACGAGCAGTACTTC	CASSQWVRSYEQYF
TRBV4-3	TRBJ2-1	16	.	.	TGCGCCAGCAGCCAAGAGTTACCGAATCTTGCCAATGAGCAGTTCTTC	CASSQELPNLANEQFF
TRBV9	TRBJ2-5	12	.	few	TGTGCCAGCAGCGGGGGGAGAGAGACCCAGTACTTC	CASSGGRETQYF
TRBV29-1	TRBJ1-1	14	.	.	TGCAGCGTTGGGGTAGGGGCCGTGAACACTGAAGCTTTCTTT	CSVGVGAVNTEAFF
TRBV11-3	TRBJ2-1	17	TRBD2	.	TGTGCCAGCAGCTTAGATAGGGCAATAGCGGGACGGAATGAGCAGTTCTTC	CASSLDRAIAGRNEQFF
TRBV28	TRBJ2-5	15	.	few	TGTGCCAGCAGTCGCATCAGGGTTCGGGAAGAGACCCAGTACTTC	CASSRIRVREETQYF
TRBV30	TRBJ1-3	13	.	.	TGTGCCTGGAGATGGCGTCAGGGAAACACCATATATTTT	CAWRWRQGNTIYF
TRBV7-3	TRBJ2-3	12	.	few	TGTGCCAGCAGCCGGCCTGCAGATACGCAGTATTTT	CASSRPADTQYF
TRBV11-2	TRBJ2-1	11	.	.	TGTGCCAGCAGCATAGGGGGGTCGCAGTTCTTC	CASSIGGSQFF
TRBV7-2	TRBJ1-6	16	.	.	TGTGCCAGCAGCTTAGTAGCAGCGCTTACTAATTCACCCCTCCACTTT	CASSLVAALTNSPLHF
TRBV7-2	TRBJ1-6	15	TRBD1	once	TGTGCCAGCAGCTTCTCCGGGACAGGGAATTCACCCCTCCACTTT	CASSFSGTGNSPLHF
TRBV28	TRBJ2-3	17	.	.	TGTGCCAGCAGTTTCCACCCGAGCGTGGGCCGGACAGATACGCAGTATTTT	CASSFHPSVGRTDTQYF
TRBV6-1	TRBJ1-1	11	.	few	TGTGCCAGCACGACGAACACTGAAGCTTTCTTT	CASTTNTEAFF
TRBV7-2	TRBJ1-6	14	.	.	TGTGCCAGCAGCTTAGGCCCGAGGGGCTCACCCCTCCACTTT	CASSLGPRGSPLHF
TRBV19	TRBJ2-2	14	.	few	TGTGCCACTCAACCTAGGGGGAGGACCGGGGAGCTGTTTTTT	CATQPRGRTGELFF
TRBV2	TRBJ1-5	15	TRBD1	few	TGTGCCAGCAGGGCCACCGGGACAGGGGTTCAGCCCCAGCATTTT	CASRATGTGVQPQHF
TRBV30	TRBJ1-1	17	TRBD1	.	TGTGCCTGGGTAACAAACCGGGACAGTCGTTTGAACACTGAAGCTTTCTTT	CAWVTNRDSRLNTEAFF
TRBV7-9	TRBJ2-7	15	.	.	TGTGCCAGCAGCTTACAGGGCAGGGGCGGATACGAGCAGTACTTC	CASSLQGRGGYEQYF
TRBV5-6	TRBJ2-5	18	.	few	TGTGCCAGCAGCCTTGGAAGTTTGGGGAGGACAGGAGGAGAGACCCAGTACTTC	CASSLGSLGRTGGETQYF
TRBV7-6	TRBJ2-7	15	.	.	TGTGCCAGCAGCTCGACCCGGGACGCAATCTACGAGCAGTACTTC	CASSSTRDAIYEQYF
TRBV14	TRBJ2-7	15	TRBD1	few	TGTGCCAGCAGCTCTTTGGACAGGGGCTCCTACGAGCAGTACTTC	CASSSLDRGSYEQYF
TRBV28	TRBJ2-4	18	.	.	TGTGCCAGCAGTGGGGACACCACCCGGGGTAGAGCCAAAAACATTCAGTACTTC	CASSGDTTRGRAKNIQYF
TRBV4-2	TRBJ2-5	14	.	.	TGTGCCAGCAGCCAAGGCCAGAGTCGGGAGACCCAGTACTTC	CASSQGQSRETQYF